The clone carrying this TCR beta chain was recorded at least ten times. Germline V gives CDR1 MNHNS, CDR2 SASEGT. The CDR3 has 16 amino acids. V shed 7 bases and J shed 0 bases, with 17 bases lying between them. Researchers attached unique molecular identifiers to individual cDNA molecules. TCRdb recomputed calls from the 5' RACE reads with MiXCR, one row per CDR3 protein. The sample has over 30,000 distinct CDR3 sequences, around 6.9% seen once. The entry originates in a study of early T cells in non-severe SARS-CoV-2 infection. The material was whole blood, obtained at baseline. The origin of this receptor is an adult who was a healthcare worker with PCR-confirmed SARS-CoV-2 infection or an uninfected control (not recorded which). The rearrangement links TRBV6-1 to TRBJ2-3, with D possibly being TRBD1 or TRBD2 (5 bases each). CDR3 amino acids: CASTSSRGFSTDTQYF. The DNA for the CDR3 is TGTGCCAGCACCTCTTCGAGGGGCTTTAGCACAGATACGCAGTATTTT.